This TCR beta chain was recorded in a study of OX40 agonist ivuxolimab in advanced cancers. CDR3 length: 15 amino acids. The V gene lost 4 bases and the J gene lost 4 bases, with 18 bases spanning the gap. Germline V lookup: CDR1 SGDLS, CDR2 YYNGEE. Comments on this clone: The target antigen is unknown.

Findings and limits, study-wide: Relative to CD4+ cells, CD8+ T cells on average had more expanded clones.

The table came from immunoSEQ multiplex PCR; TCRdb's copy has only in-frame clones and leaves some out. In the table there are over 55,000 clones, around nine tenths of which are singletons. V usage is TRBV9 and J usage is TRBJ2-7; no definite D call. This sequence originates from an adult with an advanced solid tumor such as melanoma, head and neck, liver or kidney cancer. The sample here was CD4+ or CD8+ T cells sorted from blood, taken in a trial of the OX40 agonist ivuxolimab. As DNA, the CDR3 is TGTGCCAGCAGCCCCACCCCCACCGACGGTTACGAGCAGTACTTC. It encodes CASSPTPTDGYEQYF.